One sample yielded the 18 T cell receptor beta chains listed below, sequenced in a study of post-analysis software for immune sequencing data. The study's findings and limits: Controls had lower frequencies than patients of about 5 TRBV segments, which included TRBV5-6, TRBV5-1 and TRBV20-1.

The antigens these receptors bind are not known. Researchers reported that TCR beta cDNA libraries carried unique molecular identifiers. TCRdb reprocessed the PCR reads with MiXCR, giving one entry per CDR3 protein. In the table there are around 190,000 distinct CDR3 sequences, approximately 28% of which are singletons. The sequencing sample was made of blood. All receptors come from a girl under 18 with multiple sclerosis.

This clonotype was counted a few times. The chain carries TRBV5-1 and TRBJ2-7, with D possibly called TRBD1 or TRBD2 (5 bases each). Trimming took off 0 bases at V and 4 bases at J, with 11 bases between the two ends. CDR1 and CDR2 (germline): SGHRS, YFSETQ. The CDR3 extends over 14 amino acids. CDR3 in amino acids: CASSLGQGVYEQYF. CDR3 sequence (DNA): TGCGCCAGCAGCTTGGGCCAGGGAGTTTACGAGCAGTACTTC. Based on the CDR3 plus reference TRBV5-1 and TRBJ2-7, the full variable domain is KAGVTQTPRYLIKTRGQQVTLSCSPISGHRSVSWYQQTPGQGLQFLFEYFSETQRNKGNFPGRFSGRQFSNSRSEMNVSTLELGDSALYLCASSLGQGVYEQYFGPGTRLTVT.

This clonotype was recorded a few times. A much larger clone differs by one base, so this may be a read error. The V and J genes are TRBV29-1 and TRBJ2-7, with no clear D. Trimming left V 2 bases short and J 7 bases short, with 12 bases between. The V gene's germline CDR1 is SQVTM and CDR2 ANQGSEA. CDR3 length: 12 residues. The CDR3 DNA follows: TGCAGCGTTGAACCCTCCTGGGGAGAGCAGTACTTC. Protein sequence: CSVEPSWGEQYF.

This clonotype was observed a few times. V usage is TRBV12-3 or TRBV12-4 and J usage is TRBJ1-5; D might be TRBD1 (5 bases). This CDR3 region has 15 residues. V was pared by 8 bases and J by 4 bases, with 18 bases between. CDR3 sequence reads: CASGPEGGGNQPQHF. In DNA form, the CDR3 reads TGTGCCAGCGGACCGGAGGGTGGGGGTAATCAGCCCCAGCATTTT.

V is TRBV6-1 and J is TRBJ2-2; no firm D call. With 1 base removed from V and 8 bases from J, the gap between germline ends came to 14 bases. The CDR3 has 15 residues. Germline V CDR1 and CDR2: MNHNS, SASEGT. The CDR3 protein is CASSEEARRPGELFF. The CDR3 DNA follows: TGTGCCAGCAGTGAAGAGGCTAGACGTCCGGGGGAGCTGTTTTTT.

For this clonotype: A much larger clone lies one base from this, so it may be a read error. This chain joins TRBV29-1 and TRBJ2-5, with D hard to call. The CDR3 is 11 amino acids. With 5 bases removed from V and 2 bases from J, the gap between germline ends came to 6 bases. The germline V gene encodes CDR1 SQVTM and CDR2 ANQGSEA. This CDR3 reads CSVPGQETQYF. The CDR3 DNA sequence: TGCAGCGTTCCTGGTCAAGAGACCCAGTACTTC.

V is TRBV20-1 and J is TRBJ2-5; D gene unclear. The germline V gene has CDR1 DFQATT and CDR2 SNEGSKA (reference sequence). V lost 0 bases and J lost 5, with 7 bases in between. This CDR3 comprises 12 residues. CDR3 DNA: TGCAGTGCTAGAGATAGGTCGGAGACCCAGTACTTC. Amino acid sequence: CSARDRSETQYF.

Many counts were recorded for this clonotype. The chain uses TRBV18 and TRBJ2-1; no firm D call. Trimming cost V 0 bases and J 3 bases, with 3 bases left between them. This CDR3 region has 13 residues. CDR1 KGHSH and CDR2 LQKENI come from the germline V gene. This CDR3 is CASSPPGYNEQFF. For the CDR3, the DNA is TGTGCCAGCTCACCACCAGGCTACAATGAGCAGTTCTTC.

In this sample, this clonotype turned up a few times. The V and J genes are TRBV5-1 and TRBJ1-2; 8 nucleotides align to TRBD1. Per the germline V gene, CDR1 is SGHRS and CDR2 is YFSETQ. The CDR3 extends over 14 amino acids. The J segment lost 8 bases and the V segment lost 4 bases, leaving 10 bases of the junction unmatched. CDR3 protein: CASSQTGGEGGYTF. As DNA, the CDR3 is TGCGCCAGCAGCCAAACAGGGGGAGAGGGAGGCTACACCTTC.

Details on this clonotype: This clone may be a read error of a much larger clone one base away. The chain's CDR3 is CASSYGNYEQFF. The CDR3, as DNA: TGTGCCAGCAGTTATGGTAACTACGAGCAGTTCTTC. The gene calls are TRBV7-9 and TRBJ2-1; D is unclear. Trimming took off 6 bases at V and 10 bases at J, with 13 bases between the two ends. This CDR3 is built from 12 residues. Per germline, CDR1 SEHNR and CDR2 FQNEAQ (reference sequence).

This clonotype was picked up a small number of times. This chain joins TRBV15 and TRBJ2-1; TRBD2 matches at 11 bases. CDR1 and CDR2 from the germline V gene are LNHNV and YYDKDF (reference sequence). The junction had 5 bases not matched to a gene; V was cut back by 0 bases and J by 7 bases. This CDR3 contains 16 residues. This CDR3 is CATSRDRGLAGNEQFF. The CDR3 DNA follows: TGTGCCACCAGCAGAGATCGTGGACTAGCGGGTAATGAGCAGTTCTTC. Filled out from reference TRBV15 and TRBJ2-1, the complete variable domain reads DAMVIQNPRYQVTQFGKPVTLSCSQTLNHNVMYWYQQKSSQAPKLLFHYYDKDFNNEADTPDNFQSRRPNTSFCFLDIRSPGLGDTAMYLCATSRDRGLAGNEQFFGPGTRLTVL.

CDR3 protein: CASSLDSASNEKLFF. CDR3 DNA: TGTGCCAGCAGCTTAGATAGTGCGTCAAATGAAAAACTGTTTTTT. The rearrangement joins TRBV7-9 to TRBJ1-4; D gene unclear. The length of the CDR3 is 15 residues. Germline V lookup: CDR1 SEHNR, CDR2 FQNEAQ (reference sequence). Trimming left V 1 base short and J 5 bases short, with 11 bases between.

On this clonotype: This may come from a read error, since a much larger clone is one base off. The rearrangement joins TRBV7-9 to TRBJ1-4; no definite D call. Germline loops: CDR1 SEHNR, CDR2 FQNEAQ (reference sequence). CDR3 size: 13 residues. The CDR3 DNA reads as TGTGCCAGCAAGGGAAAACCATCTGAAGAACTGTTTTTT. As protein: CASKGKPSEELFF.

This clonotype qualifies as medium-sized. This chain connects TRBV3-1 to TRBJ2-1, with D perhaps matching TRBD2 (5 bases). This CDR3 comprises 14 residues. V was clipped by 1 base and J by 7 bases, with 11 bases between them. CDR1 and CDR2 (germline): LGHDT, YNNKEL (reference sequence). The CDR3: CASSQVGLRNEQFF. For the CDR3, the DNA is TGTGCCAGCAGCCAAGTTGGACTTCGAAATGAGCAGTTCTTC.

This clonotype has ten or more counts. This chain connects TRBV12-3 or TRBV12-4 to TRBJ1-2, with D unclear. This CDR3 contains 12 residues. With 4 bases removed from V and 7 bases from J, the gap between germline ends came to 10 bases. The CDR3 region is CASSSPVGGYTF. As DNA, the CDR3 is TGTGCCAGCAGTTCCCCAGTTGGTGGCTACACCTTC.

The chain has TRBV7-9 and TRBJ1-4; D perhaps matches TRBD1 (6 bases). The CDR3 is made up of 14 amino acids. Germline V gene data show CDR1 as SEHNR and CDR2 as FQNEAQ (reference sequence). V shed 8 bases and J shed 6 bases, with 16 bases lying between them. The CDR3 reads CASPGRQVDEKLFF. As DNA, the CDR3 is TGTGCCAGCCCCGGGAGACAGGTAGATGAAAAACTGTTTTTT.

The table lists this clonotype with many counts. This chain uses TRBV12-3 or TRBV12-4 with TRBJ2-1, with a possible D match to TRBD2 (6 bases). Trimming left V 5 bases short and J 12 bases short, with 17 bases between. The CDR3 contains 13 residues. The CDR3 DNA is TGTGCCAGCAGTCCCCGACTAGTTTATGGGCAGTTCTTC. Residues: CASSPRLVYGQFF.

Note on this clonotype: Possible read error: a much larger clone is one base away. The chain joins TRBV27 to TRBJ2-5, with 7 bases matching TRBD2. V shed 11 bases, J shed 3 bases, and the junction held 6 bases outside the gene matches. CDR3 length equals 12 residues. Germline-derived CDR1 and CDR2 are MNHEY and SMNVEV (reference sequence). The CDR3 spells CAPHGGKETQYF. In DNA, the CDR3 is TGTGCCCCCCACGGGGGGAAAGAGACCCAGTACTTC.

With respect to this clonotype: A much larger clone sits a single nucleotide away, making a read error possible. J is TRBJ1-2 and V is TRBV20-1; D gene ambiguous. CDR1 and CDR2 (germline): DFQATT, SNEGSKA (reference sequence). The CDR3 runs 12 residues. The CDR3 DNA follows: TGCAGGGCTAGGAAGAGGTTCTATGGCTACACCTTC. Its protein product is CRARKRFYGYTF.